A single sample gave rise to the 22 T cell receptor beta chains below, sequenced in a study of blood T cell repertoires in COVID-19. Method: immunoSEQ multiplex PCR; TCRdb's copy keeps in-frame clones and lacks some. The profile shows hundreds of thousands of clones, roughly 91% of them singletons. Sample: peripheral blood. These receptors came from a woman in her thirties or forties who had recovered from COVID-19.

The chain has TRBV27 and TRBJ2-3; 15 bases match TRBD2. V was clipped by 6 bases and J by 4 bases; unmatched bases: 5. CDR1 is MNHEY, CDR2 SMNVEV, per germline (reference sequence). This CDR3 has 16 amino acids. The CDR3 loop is CASRPGLAGGPDTQYF. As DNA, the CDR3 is TGTGCCAGCAGACCGGGACTAGCGGGAGGCCCAGATACGCAGTATTTT.

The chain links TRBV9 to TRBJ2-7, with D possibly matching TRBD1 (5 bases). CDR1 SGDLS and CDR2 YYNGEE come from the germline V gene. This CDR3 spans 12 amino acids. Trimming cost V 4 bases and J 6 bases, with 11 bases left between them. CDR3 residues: CASSTTQGEQYF. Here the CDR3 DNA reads TGTGCCAGCAGCACCACCCAGGGCGAGCAGTACTTC. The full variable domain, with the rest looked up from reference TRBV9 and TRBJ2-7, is DSGVTQTPKHLITATGQRVTLRCSPRSGDLSVYWYQQSLDQGLQFLIQYYNGEERAKGNILERFSAQQFPDLHSELNLSSLELGDSALYFCASSTTQGEQYFGPGTRLTVT.

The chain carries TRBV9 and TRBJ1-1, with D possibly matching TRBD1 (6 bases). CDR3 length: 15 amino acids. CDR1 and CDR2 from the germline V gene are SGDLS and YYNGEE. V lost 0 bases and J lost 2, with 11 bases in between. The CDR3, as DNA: TGTGCCAGCAGCGTAGGGGGGCAACCCAACACTGAAGCTTTCTTT. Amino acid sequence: CASSVGGQPNTEAFF.

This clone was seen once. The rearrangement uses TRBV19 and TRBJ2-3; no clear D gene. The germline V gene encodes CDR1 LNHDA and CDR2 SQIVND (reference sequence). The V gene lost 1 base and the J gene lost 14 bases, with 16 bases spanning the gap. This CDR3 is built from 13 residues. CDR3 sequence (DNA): TGTGCCAGTAGTATAGGTTCCTTGGGCCCCGCGTATTTT. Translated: CASSIGSLGPAYF.

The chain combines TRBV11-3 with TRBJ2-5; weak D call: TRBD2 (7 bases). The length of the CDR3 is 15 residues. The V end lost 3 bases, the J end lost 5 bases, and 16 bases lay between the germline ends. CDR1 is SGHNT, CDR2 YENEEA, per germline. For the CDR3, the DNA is TGTGCCAGCAGCTTGGGGGGGGCGGCTTGGGAGACCCAGTACTTC. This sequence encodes CASSLGGAAWETQYF. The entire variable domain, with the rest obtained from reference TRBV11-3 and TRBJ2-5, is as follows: EAGVVQSPRYKIIEKKQPVAFWCNPISGHNTLYWYLQNLGQGPELLIRYENEEAVDDSQLPKDRFSAERLKGVDSTLKIQPAELGDSAVYLCASSLGGAAWETQYFGPGTRLLVL.

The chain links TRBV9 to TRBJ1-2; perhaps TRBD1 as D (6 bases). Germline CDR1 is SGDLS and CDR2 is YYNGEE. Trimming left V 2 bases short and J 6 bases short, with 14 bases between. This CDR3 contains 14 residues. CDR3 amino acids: CASSVGHRDDGYTF. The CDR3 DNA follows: TGTGCCAGCAGCGTTGGGCACAGGGATGATGGCTACACCTTC.

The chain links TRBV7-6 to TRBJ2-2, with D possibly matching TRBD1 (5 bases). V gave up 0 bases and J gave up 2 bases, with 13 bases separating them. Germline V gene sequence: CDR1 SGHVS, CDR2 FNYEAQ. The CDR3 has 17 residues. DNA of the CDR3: TGTGCCAGCAGCTTAGCGCCAGGGTGGGGTAACACCGGGGAGCTGTTTTTT. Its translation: CASSLAPGWGNTGELFF.

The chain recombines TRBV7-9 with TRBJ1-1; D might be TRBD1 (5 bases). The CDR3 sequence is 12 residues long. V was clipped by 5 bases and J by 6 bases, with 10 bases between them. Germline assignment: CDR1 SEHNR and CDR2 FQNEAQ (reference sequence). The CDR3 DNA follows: TGTGCCAGCAGCCCCGACAGTGCTGAAGCTTTCTTT. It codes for CASSPDSAEAFF. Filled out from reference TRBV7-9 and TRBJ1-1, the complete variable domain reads DTGVSQNPRHKITKRGQNVTFRCDPISEHNRLYWYRQTLGQGPEFLTYFQNEAQLEKSRLLSDRFSAERPKGSFSTLEIQRTEQGDSAMYLCASSPDSAEAFFGQGTRLTVV.

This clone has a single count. The CDR3 here is CASSVNGQTYNEQFF. DNA for the CDR3: TGTGCCAGCAGCGTAAACGGACAGACCTACAATGAGCAGTTCTTC. J is TRBJ2-1 and V is TRBV9; D possibly corresponds to TRBD1 (6 bases). V shed 1 base and J shed 2 bases, with 10 bases lying between them. Germline-derived CDR1 and CDR2 are SGDLS and YYNGEE. The CDR3 runs 15 residues.

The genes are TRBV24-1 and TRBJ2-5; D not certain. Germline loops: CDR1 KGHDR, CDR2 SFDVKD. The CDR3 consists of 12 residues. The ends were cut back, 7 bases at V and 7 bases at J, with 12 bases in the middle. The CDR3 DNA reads TGTGCCACCAGCGCTACCCCGTGGACCCAGTACTTC. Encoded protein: CATSATPWTQYF.

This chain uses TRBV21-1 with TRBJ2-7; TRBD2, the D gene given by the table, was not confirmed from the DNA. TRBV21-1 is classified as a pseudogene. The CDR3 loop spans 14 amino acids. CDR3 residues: CASSPEALDYEQYF. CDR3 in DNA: TGTGCCAGCTCACCGGAGGCCTTAGACTACGAGCAGTACTTC.

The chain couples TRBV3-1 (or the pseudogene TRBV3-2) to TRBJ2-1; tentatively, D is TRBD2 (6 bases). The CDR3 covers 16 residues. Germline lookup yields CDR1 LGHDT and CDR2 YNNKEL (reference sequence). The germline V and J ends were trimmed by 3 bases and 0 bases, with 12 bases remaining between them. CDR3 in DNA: TGTGCCAGCAGCCATGGACTAACCAACTCCTACAATGAGCAGTTCTTC. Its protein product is CASSHGLTNSYNEQFF.

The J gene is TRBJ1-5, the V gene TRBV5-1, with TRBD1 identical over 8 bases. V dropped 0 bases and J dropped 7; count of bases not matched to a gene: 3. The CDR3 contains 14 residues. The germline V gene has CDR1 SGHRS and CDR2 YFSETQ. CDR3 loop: CASSLVGTGQPQHF. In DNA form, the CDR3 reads TGCGCCAGCAGCTTGGTCGGGACAGGACAGCCCCAGCATTTT.

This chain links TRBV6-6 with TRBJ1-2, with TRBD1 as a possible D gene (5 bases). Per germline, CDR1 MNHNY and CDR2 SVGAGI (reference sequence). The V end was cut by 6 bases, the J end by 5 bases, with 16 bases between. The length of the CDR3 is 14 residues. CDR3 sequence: CASSNRRATYGYTF. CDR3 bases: TGTGCCAGCAGCAACAGGAGAGCGACATATGGCTACACCTTC.

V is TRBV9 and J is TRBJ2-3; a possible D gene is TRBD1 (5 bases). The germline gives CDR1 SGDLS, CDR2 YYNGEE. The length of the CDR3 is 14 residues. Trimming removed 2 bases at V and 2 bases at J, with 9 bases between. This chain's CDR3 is CASSVGAVTDTQYF. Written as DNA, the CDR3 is TGTGCCAGCAGCGTTGGGGCGGTCACAGATACGCAGTATTTT.

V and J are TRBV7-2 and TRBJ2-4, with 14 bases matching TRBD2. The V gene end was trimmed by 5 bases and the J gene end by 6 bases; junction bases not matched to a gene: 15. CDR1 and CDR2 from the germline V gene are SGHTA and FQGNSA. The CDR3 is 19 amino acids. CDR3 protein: CASSNQPGTSGSGGNIQYF. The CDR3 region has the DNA TGTGCCAGCAGCAACCAGCCCGGGACTAGCGGGAGCGGGGGAAACATTCAGTACTTC.

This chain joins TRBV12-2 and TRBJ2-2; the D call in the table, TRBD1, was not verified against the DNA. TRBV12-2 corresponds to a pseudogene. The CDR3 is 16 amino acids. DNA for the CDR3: TGTGCAAGTCGCTTATGCCGGGACAGTGTTATTCGGGAGCTGTTTTTT. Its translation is CASRLCRDSVIRELFF.

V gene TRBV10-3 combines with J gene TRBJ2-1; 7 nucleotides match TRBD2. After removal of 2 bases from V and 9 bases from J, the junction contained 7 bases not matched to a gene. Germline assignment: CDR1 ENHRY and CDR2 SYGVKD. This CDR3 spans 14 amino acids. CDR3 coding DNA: TGTGCCATCAGTGAGGCGGGAGTTTTTCTTGAGCAGTTCTTC. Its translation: CAISEAGVFLEQFF.

The DNA for the CDR3 is TGTGCCAGCAGCTTGTGGGAGGGTAATTCACCCCTCCACTTT. Protein sequence: CASSLWEGNSPLHF. This chain joins TRBV5-5 and TRBJ1-6, with D uncertain. V was trimmed by 1 base and J by 6 bases, leaving 8 bases between them. Germline values: CDR1 SGHKS, CDR2 YYEKEE (reference sequence). CDR3 length: 14 residues.

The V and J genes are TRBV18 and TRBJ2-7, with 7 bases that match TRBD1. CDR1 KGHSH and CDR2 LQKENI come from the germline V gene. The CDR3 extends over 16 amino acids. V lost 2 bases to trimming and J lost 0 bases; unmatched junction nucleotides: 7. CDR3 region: CASSPRQGTSSYEQYF. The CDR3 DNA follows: TGTGCCAGCTCACCAAGACAGGGAACGAGCTCCTACGAGCAGTACTTC. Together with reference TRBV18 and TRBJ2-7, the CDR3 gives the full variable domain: NAGVMQNPRHLVRRRGQEARLRCSPMKGHSHVYWYRQLPEEGLKFMVYLQKENIIDESGMPKERFSAEFPKEGPSILRIQQVVRGDSAAYFCASSPRQGTSSYEQYFGPGTRLTVT.

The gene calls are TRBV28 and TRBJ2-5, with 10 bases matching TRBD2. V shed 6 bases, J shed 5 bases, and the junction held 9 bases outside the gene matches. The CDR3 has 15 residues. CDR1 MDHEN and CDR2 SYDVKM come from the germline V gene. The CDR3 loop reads CASRRKSGRAETQYF. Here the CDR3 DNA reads TGTGCCAGCAGAAGGAAGAGCGGGAGGGCTGAGACCCAGTACTTC. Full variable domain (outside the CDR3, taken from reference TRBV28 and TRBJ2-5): DVKVTQSSRYLVKRTGEKVFLECVQDMDHENMFWYRQDPGLGLRLIYFSYDVKMKEKGDIPEGYSVSREKKERFSLILESASTNQTSMYLCASRRKSGRAETQYFGPGTRLLVL.

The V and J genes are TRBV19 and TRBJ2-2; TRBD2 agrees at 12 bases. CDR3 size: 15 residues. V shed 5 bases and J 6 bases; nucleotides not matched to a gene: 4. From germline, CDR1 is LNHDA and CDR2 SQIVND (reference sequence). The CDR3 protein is CASSWLAGGAGELFF. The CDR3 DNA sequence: TGTGCCAGTAGTTGGCTAGCGGGAGGGGCCGGGGAGCTGTTTTTT.